This T cell receptor beta chain appears in the sequencing data of a study of cytomegalovirus exposure and HLA in healthy donors. Study findings and constraints: Per a later analysis, about 17,000 TCR beta sequences showed association with HLA alleles at 0.05 false discovery rate. In a later analysis, a missense DCLRE1C variant was linked to TCR beta V- and J-gene trimming.

This clone was counted only a few times. Its antigen is undetermined. The germline V gene has CDR1 SGHTA and CDR2 FQGNSA. V lost 1 base to trimming and J lost 3 bases, with 13 bases between them. The CDR3 covers 16 residues. The PCR employed 60 Vbeta primers together with 13 Jbeta primers. Assay: immunoSEQ multiplex PCR; the TCRdb copy retains only in-frame clones and omits some. The profile shows around 200,000 clones, about 80% of them singletons. Sequences were obtained from PBMCs. The TCR was taken from a boy aged 5-17 years in good health and CMV-seronegative. The chain combines TRBV7-2 with TRBJ2-1; D is perhaps TRBD2 (6 bases). The CDR3, as DNA: TGTGCCAGCAGCTTAGGTAGTGGAGGGTACTACAATGAGCAGTTCTTC. It codes for CASSLGSGGYYNEQFF.